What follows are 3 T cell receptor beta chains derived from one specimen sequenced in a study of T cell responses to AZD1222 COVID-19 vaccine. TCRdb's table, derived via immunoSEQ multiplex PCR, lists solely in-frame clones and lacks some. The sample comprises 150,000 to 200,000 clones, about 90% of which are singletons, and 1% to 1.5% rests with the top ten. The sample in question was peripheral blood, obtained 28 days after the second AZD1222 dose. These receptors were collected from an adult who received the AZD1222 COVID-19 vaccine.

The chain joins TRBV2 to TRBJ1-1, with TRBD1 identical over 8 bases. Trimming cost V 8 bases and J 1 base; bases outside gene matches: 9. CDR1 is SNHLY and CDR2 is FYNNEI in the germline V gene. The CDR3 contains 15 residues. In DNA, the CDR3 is TGTGCCAGCTCTTGGCAGGGGGCGCCGAACACTGAAGCTTTCTTT. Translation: CASSWQGAPNTEAFF.

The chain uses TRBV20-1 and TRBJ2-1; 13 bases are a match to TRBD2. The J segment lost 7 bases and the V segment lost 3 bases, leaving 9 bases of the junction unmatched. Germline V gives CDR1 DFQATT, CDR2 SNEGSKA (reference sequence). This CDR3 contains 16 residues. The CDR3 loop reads CSASQPGLAGRNEQFF. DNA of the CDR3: TGCAGTGCTAGTCAACCGGGACTAGCGGGACGAAATGAGCAGTTCTTC.

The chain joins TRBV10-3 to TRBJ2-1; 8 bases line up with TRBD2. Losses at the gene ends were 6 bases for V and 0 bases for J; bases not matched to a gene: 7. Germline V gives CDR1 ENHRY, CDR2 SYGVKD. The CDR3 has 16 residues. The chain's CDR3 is CAISPGSGGSYNEQFF. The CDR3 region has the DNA TGTGCCATCAGCCCAGGGAGCGGGGGCTCCTACAATGAGCAGTTCTTC.